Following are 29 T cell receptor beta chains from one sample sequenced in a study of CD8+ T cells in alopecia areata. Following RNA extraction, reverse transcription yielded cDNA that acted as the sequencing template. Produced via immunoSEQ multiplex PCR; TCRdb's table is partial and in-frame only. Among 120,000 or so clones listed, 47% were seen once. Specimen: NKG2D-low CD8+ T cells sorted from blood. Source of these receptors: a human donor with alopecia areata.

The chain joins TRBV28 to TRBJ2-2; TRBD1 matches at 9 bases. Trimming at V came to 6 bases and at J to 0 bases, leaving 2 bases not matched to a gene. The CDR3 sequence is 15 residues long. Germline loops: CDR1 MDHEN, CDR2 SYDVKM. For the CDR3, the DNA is TGTGCCAGCAGAGGACAGGGGACGAACACCGGGGAGCTGTTTTTT. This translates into CASRGQGTNTGELFF.

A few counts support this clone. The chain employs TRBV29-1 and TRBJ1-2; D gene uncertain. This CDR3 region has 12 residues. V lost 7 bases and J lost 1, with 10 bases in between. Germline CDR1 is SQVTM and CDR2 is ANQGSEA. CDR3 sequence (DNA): TGCAGCGCCGACACGGATAACTATGGCTACACCTTC. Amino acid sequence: CSADTDNYGYTF.

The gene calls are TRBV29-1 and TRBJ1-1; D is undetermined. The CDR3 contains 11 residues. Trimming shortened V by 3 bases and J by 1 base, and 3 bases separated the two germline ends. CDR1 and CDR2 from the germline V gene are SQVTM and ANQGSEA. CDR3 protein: CSVDPNTEAFF. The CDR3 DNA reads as TGCAGCGTTGACCCGAACACTGAAGCTTTCTTT.

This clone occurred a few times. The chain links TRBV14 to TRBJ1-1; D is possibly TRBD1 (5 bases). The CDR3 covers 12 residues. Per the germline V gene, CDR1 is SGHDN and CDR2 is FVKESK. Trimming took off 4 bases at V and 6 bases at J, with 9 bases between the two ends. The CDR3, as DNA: TGTGCCAGCAGCCCCGGGACCGCTGAAGCTTTCTTT. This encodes CASSPGTAEAFF.

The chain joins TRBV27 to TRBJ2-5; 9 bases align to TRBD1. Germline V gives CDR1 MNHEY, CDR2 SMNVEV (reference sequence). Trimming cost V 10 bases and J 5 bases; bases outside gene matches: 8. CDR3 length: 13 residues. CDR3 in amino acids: CATGQGTMETQYF. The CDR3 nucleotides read TGTGCCACAGGACAGGGGACAATGGAGACCCAGTACTTC.

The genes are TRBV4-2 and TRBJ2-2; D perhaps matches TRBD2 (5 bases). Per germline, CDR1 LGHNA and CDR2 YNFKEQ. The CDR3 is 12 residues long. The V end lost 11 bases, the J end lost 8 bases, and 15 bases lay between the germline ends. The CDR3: CAALGGTGELFF. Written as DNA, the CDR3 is TGTGCCGCCCTCGGAGGTACTGGGGAGCTGTTTTTT.

The CDR3 region is CASSQDASGGGSRYEQYF. CDR3 sequence (DNA): TGCGCCAGCAGCCAAGATGCTAGCGGGGGTGGGAGTAGATACGAGCAGTACTTC. The genes are TRBV4-3 and TRBJ2-7; 10 bases are a match to TRBD2. The V segment lost 0 bases and the J segment 4 bases; nucleotides outside the gene matches: 12. Germline V lookup: CDR1 LGHNA, CDR2 YSLEER. The CDR3 sequence is 18 residues long.

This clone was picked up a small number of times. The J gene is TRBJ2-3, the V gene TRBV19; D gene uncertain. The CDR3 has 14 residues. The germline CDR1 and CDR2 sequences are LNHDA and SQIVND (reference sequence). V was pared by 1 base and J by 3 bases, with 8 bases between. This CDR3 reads CASSIGVGTDTQYF. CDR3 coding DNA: TGTGCCAGTAGTATAGGAGTCGGGACAGATACGCAGTATTTT.

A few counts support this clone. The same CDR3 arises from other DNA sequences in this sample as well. CDR3 amino acids: CSVERLETQYF. The CDR3 bases are TGCAGCGTTGAACGGCTTGAGACCCAGTACTTC. The chain combines TRBV29-1 with TRBJ2-5; D remains unclear. Trimming shortened V by 2 bases and J by 5 bases, and 6 bases separated the two germline ends. The CDR3 length is 11 residues. The V gene's germline CDR1 is SQVTM and CDR2 ANQGSEA.

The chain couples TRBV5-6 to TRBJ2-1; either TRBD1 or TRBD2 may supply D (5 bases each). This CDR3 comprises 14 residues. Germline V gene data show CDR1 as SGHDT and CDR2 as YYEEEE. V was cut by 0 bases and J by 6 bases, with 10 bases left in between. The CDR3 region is CASSLGVGANEQFF. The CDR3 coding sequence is TGTGCCAGCAGCTTGGGCGTCGGGGCCAATGAGCAGTTCTTC.

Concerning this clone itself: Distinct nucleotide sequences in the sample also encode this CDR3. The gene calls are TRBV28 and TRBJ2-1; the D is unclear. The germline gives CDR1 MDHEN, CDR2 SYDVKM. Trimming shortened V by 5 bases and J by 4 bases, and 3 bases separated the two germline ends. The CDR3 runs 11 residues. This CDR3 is CASSTYNEQFF. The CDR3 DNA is TGTGCCAGCAGTACTTACAATGAGCAGTTCTTC.

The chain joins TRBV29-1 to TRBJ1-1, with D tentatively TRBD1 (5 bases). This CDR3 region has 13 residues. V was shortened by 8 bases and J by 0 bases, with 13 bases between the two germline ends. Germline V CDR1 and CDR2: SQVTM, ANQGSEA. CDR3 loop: CSSDGGMNTEAFF. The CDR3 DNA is TGCAGCTCCGATGGGGGGATGAACACTGAAGCTTTCTTT.

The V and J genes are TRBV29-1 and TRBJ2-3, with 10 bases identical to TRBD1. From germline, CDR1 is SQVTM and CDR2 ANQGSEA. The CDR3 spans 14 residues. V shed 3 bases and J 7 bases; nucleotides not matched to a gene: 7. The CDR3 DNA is TGCAGCGTTGACCCGGGACAGGGGTCGAATACGCAGTATTTT. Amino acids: CSVDPGQGSNTQYF.

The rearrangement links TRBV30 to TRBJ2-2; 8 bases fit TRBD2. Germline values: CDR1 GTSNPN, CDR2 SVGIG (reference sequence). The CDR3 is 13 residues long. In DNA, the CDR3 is TGTGGATGGGGACTAGAGTTTCCCGGGGAGCTGTTTTTT. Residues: CGWGLEFPGELFF.

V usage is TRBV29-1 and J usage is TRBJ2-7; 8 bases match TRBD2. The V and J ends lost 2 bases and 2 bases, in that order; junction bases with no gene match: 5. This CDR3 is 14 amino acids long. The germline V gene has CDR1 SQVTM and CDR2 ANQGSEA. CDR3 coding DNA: TGCAGCGTTGAATCTAGCGGGCTAACCTACGAGCAGTACTTC. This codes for CSVESSGLTYEQYF.

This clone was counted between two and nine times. DNA for the CDR3: TGTGCCAGCAGCTTAGAGGGGCAACCCACAGATACGCAGTATTTT. This encodes CASSLEGQPTDTQYF. V is TRBV11-2 and J is TRBJ2-3; TRBD1 might be the D (5 bases). The V end lost 0 bases, the J end lost 2 bases, and 9 bases lay between the germline ends. CDR3 length equals 15 residues. The germline CDR1 and CDR2 sequences are SGHAT and FQNNGV.

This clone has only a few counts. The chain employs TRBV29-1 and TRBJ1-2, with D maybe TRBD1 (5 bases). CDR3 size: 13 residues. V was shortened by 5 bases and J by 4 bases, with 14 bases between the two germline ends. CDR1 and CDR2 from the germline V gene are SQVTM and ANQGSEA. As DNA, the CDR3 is TGCAGCGTTTTACGGGGCAGTGGCTATGGCTACACCTTC. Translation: CSVLRGSGYGYTF.

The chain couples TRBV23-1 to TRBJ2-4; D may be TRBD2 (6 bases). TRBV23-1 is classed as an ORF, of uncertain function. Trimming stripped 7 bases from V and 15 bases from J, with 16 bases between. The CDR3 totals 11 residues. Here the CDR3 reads CASTQPRDWYF. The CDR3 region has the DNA TGCGCCAGCACCCAACCCCGGGACTGGTACTTC.

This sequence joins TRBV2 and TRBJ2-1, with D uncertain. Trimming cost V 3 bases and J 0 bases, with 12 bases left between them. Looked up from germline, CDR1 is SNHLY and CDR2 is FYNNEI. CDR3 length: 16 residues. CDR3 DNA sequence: TGTGCCAGCAGTGAGTCGGGCTGGAGCTCCTACAATGAGCAGTTCTTC. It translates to CASSESGWSSYNEQFF.

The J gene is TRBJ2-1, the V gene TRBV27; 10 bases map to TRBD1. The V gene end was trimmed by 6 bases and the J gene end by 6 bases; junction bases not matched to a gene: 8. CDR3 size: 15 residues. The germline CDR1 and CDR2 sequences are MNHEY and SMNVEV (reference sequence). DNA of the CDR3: TGTGCCAGCAGCAGGGACAGGGGTCTGGTCAATGAGCAGTTCTTC. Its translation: CASSRDRGLVNEQFF.

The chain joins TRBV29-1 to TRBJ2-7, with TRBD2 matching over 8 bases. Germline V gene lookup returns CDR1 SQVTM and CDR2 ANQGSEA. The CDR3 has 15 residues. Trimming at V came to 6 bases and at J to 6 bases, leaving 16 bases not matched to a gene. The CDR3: CSVSGGRTLEGEQYF. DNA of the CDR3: TGCAGCGTCTCGGGAGGGAGAACTCTGGAAGGCGAGCAGTACTTC.

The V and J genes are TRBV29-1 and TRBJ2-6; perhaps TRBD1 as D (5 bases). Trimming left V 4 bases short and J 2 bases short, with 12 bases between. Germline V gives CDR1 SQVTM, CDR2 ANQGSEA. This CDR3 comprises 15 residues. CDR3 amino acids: CSVGARVAGANVLTF. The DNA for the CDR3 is TGCAGCGTTGGTGCCAGGGTTGCTGGGGCCAACGTCCTGACTTTC.

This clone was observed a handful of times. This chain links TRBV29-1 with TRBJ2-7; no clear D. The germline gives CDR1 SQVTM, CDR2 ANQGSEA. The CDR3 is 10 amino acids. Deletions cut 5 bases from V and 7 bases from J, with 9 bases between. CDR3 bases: TGCAGCGTTACTCGGAATGAGCAGTACTTC. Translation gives CSVTRNEQYF.

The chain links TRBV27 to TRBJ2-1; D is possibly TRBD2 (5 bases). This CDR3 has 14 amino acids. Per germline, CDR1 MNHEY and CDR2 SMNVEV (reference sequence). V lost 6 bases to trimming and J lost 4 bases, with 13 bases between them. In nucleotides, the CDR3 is TGTGCCAGCAGCCTCATAGCGTATTACAATGAGCAGTTCTTC. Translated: CASSLIAYYNEQFF.

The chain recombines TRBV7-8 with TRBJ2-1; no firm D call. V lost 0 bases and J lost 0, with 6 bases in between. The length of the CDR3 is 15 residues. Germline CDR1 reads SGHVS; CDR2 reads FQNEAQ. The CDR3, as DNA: TGTGCCAGCAGCTTAGCTCAGAGCTCCTACAATGAGCAGTTCTTC. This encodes CASSLAQSSYNEQFF.

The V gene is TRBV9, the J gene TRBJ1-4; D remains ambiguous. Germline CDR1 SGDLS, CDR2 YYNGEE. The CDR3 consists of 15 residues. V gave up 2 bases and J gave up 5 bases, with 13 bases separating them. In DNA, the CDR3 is TGTGCCAGCAGCGTCTCAGTGATTTCGAATGAAAAACTGTTTTTT. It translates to CASSVSVISNEKLFF. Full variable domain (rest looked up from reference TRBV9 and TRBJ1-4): DSGVTQTPKHLITATGQRVTLRCSPRSGDLSVYWYQQSLDQGLQFLIQYYNGEERAKGNILERFSAQQFPDLHSELNLSSLELGDSALYFCASSVSVISNEKLFFGSGTQLSVL.

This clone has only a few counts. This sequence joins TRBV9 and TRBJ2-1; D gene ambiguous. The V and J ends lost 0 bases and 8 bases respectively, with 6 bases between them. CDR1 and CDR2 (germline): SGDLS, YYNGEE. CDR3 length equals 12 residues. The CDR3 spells CASSVEEHEQFF. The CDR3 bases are TGTGCCAGCAGCGTAGAAGAACATGAGCAGTTCTTC.

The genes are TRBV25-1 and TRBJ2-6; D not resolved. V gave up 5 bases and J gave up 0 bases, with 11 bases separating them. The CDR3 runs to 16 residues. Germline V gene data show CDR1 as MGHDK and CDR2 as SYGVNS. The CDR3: CASSPRTRSGANVLTF. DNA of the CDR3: TGTGCCAGCAGTCCAAGGACCCGCTCTGGGGCCAACGTCCTGACTTTC.

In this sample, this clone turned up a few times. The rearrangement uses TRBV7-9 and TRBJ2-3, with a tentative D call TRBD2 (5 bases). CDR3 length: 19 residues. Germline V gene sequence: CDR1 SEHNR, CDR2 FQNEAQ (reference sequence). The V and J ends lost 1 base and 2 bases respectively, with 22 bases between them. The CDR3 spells CASSLVPTLGLDHTDTQYF. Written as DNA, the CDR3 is TGTGCCAGCAGCTTAGTTCCCACCTTAGGACTCGACCACACAGATACGCAGTATTTT.